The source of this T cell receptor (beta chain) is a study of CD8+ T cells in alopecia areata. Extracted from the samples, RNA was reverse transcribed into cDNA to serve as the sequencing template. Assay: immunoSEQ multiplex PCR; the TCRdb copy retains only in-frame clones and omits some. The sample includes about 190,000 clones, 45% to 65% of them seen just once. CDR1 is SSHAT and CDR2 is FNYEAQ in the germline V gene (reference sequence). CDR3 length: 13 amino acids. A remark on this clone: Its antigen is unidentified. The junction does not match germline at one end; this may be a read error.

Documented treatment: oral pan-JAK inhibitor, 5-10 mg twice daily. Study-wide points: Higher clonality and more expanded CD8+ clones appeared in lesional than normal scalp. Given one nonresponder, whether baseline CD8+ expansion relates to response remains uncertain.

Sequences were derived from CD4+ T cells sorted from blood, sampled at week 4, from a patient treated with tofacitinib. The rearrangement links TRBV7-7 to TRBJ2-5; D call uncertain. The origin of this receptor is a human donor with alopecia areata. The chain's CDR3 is CASSSSRVKTQYF. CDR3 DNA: TGTGCTAGCAGCTCATCTCGGGTGAAGACCCAGTACTTC.